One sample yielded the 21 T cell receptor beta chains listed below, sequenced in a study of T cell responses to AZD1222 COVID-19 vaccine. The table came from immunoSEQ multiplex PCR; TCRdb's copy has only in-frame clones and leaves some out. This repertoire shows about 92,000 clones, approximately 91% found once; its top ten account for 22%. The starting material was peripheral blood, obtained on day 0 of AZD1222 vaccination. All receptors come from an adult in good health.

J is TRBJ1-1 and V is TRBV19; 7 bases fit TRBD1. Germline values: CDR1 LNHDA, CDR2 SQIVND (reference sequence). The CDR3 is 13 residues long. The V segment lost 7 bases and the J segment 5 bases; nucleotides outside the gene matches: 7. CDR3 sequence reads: CASKRPQGTEAFF. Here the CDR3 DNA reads TGTGCCAGTAAAAGACCACAGGGGACTGAAGCTTTCTTT.

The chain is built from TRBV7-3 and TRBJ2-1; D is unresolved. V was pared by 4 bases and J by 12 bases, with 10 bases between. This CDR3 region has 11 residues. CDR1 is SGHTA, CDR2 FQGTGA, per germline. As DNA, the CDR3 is TGTGCCAGCAGCTCCGGTGTTGGGCAGTTCTTC. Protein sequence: CASSSGVGQFF.

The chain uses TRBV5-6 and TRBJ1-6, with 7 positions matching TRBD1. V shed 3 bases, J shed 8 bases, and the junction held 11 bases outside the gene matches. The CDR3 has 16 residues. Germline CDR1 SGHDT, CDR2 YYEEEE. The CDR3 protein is CASSSGQTRRDSPLHF. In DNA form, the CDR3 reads TGTGCCAGCAGCTCGGGACAGACCAGGAGGGATTCACCCCTCCACTTT.

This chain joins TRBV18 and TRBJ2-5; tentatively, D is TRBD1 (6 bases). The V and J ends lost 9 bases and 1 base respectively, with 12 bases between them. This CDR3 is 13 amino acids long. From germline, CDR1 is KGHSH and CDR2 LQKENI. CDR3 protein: CASHDRIQETQYF. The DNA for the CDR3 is TGTGCCAGTCACGACAGGATCCAAGAGACCCAGTACTTC.

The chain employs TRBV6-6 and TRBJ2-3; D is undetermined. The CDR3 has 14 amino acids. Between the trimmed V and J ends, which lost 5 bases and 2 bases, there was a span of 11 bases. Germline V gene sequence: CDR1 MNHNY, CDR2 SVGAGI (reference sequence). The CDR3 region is CASSGSWDTDTQYF. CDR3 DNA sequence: TGTGCCAGCAGTGGGTCGTGGGACACAGATACGCAGTATTTT.

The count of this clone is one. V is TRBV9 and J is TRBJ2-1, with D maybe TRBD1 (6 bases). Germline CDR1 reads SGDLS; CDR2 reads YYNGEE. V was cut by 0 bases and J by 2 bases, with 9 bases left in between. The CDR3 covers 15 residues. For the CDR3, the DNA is TGTGCCAGCAGCGTAGAGGGGGTCACCTACAATGAGCAGTTCTTC. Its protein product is CASSVEGVTYNEQFF.

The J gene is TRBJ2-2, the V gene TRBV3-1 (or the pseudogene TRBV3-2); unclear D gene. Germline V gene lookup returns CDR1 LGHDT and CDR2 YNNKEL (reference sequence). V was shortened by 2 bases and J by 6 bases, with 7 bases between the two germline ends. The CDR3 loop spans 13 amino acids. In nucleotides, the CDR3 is TGTGCCAGCAGCCAATCAACAGCCGGGGAGCTGTTTTTT. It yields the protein CASSQSTAGELFF.

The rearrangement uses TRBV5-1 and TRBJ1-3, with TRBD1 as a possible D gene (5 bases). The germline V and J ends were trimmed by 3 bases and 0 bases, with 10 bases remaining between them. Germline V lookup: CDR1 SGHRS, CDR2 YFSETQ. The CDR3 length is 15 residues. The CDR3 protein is CASSSTASSGNTIYF. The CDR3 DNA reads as TGCGCCAGCAGCTCGACAGCGAGCTCTGGAAACACCATATATTTT.

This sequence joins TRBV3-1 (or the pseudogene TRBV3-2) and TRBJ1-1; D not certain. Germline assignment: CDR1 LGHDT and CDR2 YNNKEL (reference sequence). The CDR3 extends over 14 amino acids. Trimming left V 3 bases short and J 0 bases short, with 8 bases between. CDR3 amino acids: CASSQDFMNTEAFF. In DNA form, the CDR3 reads TGTGCCAGCAGCCAGGATTTCATGAACACTGAAGCTTTCTTT.

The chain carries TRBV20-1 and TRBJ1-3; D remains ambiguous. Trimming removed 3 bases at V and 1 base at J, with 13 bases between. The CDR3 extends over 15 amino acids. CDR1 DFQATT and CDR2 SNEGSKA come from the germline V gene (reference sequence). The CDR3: CSASVGLSSGNTIYF. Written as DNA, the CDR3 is TGCAGTGCTAGTGTTGGACTGTCATCTGGAAACACCATATATTTT.

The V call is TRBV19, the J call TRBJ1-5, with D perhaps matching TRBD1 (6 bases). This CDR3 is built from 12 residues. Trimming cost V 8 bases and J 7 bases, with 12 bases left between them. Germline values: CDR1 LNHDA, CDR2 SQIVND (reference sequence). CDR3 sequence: CASGDIQQPQHF. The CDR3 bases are TGTGCCAGTGGGGACATTCAGCAGCCCCAGCATTTT.

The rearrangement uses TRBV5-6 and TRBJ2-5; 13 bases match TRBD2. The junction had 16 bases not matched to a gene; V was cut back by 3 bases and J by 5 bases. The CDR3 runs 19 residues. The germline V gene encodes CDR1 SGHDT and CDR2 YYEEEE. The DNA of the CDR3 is TGTGCCAGCAGCTCAATGGGGACTAGCGGGGCCCCTCCCCATGAGACCCAGTACTTC. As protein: CASSSMGTSGAPPHETQYF.

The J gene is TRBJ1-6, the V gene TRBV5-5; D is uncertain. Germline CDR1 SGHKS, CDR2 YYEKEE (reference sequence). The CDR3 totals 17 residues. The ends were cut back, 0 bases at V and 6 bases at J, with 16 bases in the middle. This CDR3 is CASSLVDGGRLNSPLHF. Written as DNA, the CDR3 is TGTGCCAGCAGCTTGGTAGATGGAGGCCGACTTAATTCACCCCTCCACTTT.

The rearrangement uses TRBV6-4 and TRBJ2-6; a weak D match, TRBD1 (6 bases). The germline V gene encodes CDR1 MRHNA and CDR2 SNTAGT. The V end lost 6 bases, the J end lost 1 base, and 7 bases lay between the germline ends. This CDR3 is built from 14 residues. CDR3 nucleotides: TGTGCCAGCAGCCAGGGGTCTGGGGCCAACGTCCTGACTTTC. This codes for CASSQGSGANVLTF.

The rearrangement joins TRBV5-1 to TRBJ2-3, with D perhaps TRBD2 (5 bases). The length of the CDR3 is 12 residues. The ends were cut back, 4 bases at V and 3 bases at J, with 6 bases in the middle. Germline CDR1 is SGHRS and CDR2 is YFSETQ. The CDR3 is CASSRGTDTQYF. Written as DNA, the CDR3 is TGCGCCAGCAGCCGGGGTACAGATACGCAGTATTTT.

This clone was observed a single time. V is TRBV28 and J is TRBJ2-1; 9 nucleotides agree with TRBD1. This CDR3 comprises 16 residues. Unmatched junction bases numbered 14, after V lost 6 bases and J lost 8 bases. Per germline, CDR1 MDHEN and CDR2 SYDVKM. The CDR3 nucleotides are TGTGCCAGCAGACCCTCCGGGACAGGGATTTTGGATGAGCAGTTCTTC. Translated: CASRPSGTGILDEQFF. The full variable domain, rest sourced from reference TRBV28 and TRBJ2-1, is DVKVTQSSRYLVKRTGEKVFLECVQDMDHENMFWYRQDPGLGLRLIYFSYDVKMKEKGDIPEGYSVSREKKERFSLILESASTNQTSMYLCASRPSGTGILDEQFFGPGTRLTVL.

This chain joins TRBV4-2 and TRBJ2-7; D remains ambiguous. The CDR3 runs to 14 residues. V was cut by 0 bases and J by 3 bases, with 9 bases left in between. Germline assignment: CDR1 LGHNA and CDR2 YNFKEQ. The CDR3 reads CASSQEGLGYEQYF. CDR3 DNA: TGTGCCAGCAGCCAAGAAGGGCTGGGCTACGAGCAGTACTTC.

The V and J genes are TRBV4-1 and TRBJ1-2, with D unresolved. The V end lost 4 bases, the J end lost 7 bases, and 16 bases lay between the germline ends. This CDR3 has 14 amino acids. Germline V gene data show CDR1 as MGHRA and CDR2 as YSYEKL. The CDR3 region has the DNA TGCGCCAGCAGCCCTTGGACGGCGGATGGTGGCTACACCTTC. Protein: CASSPWTADGGYTF.

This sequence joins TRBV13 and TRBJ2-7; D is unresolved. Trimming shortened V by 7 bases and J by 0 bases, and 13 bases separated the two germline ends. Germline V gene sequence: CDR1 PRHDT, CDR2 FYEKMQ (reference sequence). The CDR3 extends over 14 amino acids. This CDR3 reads CASTRTLSSYEQYF. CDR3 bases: TGTGCCAGCACCAGAACCCTGAGCTCCTACGAGCAGTACTTC.

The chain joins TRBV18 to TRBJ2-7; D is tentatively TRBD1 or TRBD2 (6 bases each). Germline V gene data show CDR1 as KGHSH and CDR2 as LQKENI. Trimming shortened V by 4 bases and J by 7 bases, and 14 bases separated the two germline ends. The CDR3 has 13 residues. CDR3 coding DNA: TGTGCCAGCTCACATACAGGAGGGGGGGAGCAGTACTTC. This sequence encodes CASSHTGGGEQYF.

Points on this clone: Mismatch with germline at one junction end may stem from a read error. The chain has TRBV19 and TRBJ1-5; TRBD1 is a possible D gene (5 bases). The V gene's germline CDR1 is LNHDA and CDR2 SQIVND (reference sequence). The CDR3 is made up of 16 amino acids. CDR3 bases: TGTGCCAGTAACCGCGCCATGTGGGGCCGCAAGCAGCCCCAGCATTTT. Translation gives CASNRAMWGRKQPQHF.